This T cell receptor (beta chain) was identified during a study of T-cell reconstitution after alpha-beta-depleted transplantation in children. Study conclusions and caveats: In some patients, recipient T cells and intrathymic progenitors surviving conditioning explained high day-60 diversity. In patients about two months after transplant, alpha-beta T cells reportedly arose from several hundred expanded graft clones.

It was with unique molecular identifiers that the TCRbeta library was prepared. TCRdb processed the PCR reads anew with MiXCR; each CDR3 protein has one entry. The profile shows about 580,000 distinct CDR3 sequences, 20% to 25% of them singletons. This clonotype was detected only once. The antigen is undetermined. The sequences come from PBMCs, mostly from graft donor cells, collected 360 days after TCRalphabeta/CD19-depleted stem cell transplant. This TCR was recovered from a boy younger than two who had a stem cell transplant for acute myeloid leukemia, so the T cells may come from the graft donor.

The CDR3 DNA is TGTGCCAGCAGCCAAGCCAACTACAGGGGCCAGAGGAATGAGCAGTTCTTC. Amino acids: CASSQANYRGQRNEQFF. This chain joins TRBV14 and TRBJ2-1; 7 positions match TRBD1. This CDR3 contains 17 residues. With 1 base clipped from V and 7 bases from J, the junction kept 13 bases outside the gene matches. Germline V lookup: CDR1 SGHDN, CDR2 FVKESK.